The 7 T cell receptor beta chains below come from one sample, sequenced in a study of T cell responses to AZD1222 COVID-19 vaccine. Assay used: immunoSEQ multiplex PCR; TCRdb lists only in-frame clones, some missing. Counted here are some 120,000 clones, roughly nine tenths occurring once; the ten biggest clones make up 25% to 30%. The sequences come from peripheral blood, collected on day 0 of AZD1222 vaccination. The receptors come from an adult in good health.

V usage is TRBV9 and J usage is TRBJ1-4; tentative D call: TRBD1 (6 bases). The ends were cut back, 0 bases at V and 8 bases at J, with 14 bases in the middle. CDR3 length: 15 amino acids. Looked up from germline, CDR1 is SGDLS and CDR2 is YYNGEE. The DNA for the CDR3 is TGTGCCAGCAGCGTAGGATCCGCGACAGGCGAAAAACTGTTTTTT. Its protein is CASSVGSATGEKLFF.

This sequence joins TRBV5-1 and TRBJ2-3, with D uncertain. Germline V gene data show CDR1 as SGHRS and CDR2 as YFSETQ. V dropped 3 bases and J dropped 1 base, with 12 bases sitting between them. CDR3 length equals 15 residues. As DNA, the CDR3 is TGCGCCAGCAGCTGGGGTCATTACGGCACAGATACGCAGTATTTT. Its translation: CASSWGHYGTDTQYF.

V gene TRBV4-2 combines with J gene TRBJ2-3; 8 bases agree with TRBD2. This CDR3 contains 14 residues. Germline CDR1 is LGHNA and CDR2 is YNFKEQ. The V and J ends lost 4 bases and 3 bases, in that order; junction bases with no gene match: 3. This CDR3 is CASSRLAWTDTQYF. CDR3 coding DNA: TGTGCCAGCAGCCGACTAGCGTGGACAGATACGCAGTATTTT.

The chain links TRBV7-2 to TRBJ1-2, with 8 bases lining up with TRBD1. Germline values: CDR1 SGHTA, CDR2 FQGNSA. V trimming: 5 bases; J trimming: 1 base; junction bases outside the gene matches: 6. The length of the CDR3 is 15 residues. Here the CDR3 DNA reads TGTGCCAGCAGCCCCGGACAGGGTGGTAACTATGGCTACACCTTC. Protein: CASSPGQGGNYGYTF.

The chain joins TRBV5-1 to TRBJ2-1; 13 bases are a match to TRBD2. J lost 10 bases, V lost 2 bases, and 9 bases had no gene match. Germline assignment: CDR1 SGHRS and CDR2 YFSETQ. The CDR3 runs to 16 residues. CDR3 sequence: CASSFGGTSGNREQFF. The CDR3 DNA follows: TGCGCCAGCAGCTTTGGGGGGACTAGCGGGAATCGGGAGCAGTTCTTC.

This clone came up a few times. CDR3 DNA sequence: TGTGCCAGCAGCTCCGGGACGGCTGGAAACACCATATATTTT. Translation: CASSSGTAGNTIYF. The chain carries TRBV7-9 and TRBJ1-3; weak D call: TRBD1 (5 bases). Germline CDR1 is SEHNR and CDR2 is FQNEAQ (reference sequence). The ends were cut back, 4 bases at V and 2 bases at J, with 9 bases in the middle. The CDR3 spans 14 residues.

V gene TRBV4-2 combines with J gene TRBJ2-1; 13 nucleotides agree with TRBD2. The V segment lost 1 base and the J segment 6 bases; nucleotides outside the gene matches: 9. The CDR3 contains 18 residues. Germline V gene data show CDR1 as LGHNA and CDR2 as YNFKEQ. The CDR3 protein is CASSQAAGGLAGINEQFF. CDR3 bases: TGTGCCAGCAGCCAAGCAGCAGGGGGACTAGCGGGAATCAATGAGCAGTTCTTC.